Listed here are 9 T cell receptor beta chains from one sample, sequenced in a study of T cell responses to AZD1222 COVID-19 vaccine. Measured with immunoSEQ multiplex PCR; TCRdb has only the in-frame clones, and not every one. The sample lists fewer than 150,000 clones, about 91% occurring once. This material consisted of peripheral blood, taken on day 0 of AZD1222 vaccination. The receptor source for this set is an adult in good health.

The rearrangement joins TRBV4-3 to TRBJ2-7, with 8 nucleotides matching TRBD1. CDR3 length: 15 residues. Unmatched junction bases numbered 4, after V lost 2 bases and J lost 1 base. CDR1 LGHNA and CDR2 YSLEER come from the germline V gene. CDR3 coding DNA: TGCGCCAGCAGCCAATTGACAGGGGAGTCCTACGAGCAGTACTTC. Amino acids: CASSQLTGESYEQYF.

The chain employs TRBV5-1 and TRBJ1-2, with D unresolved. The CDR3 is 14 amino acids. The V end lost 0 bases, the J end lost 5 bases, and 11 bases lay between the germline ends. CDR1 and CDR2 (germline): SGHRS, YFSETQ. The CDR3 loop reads CASSLASQQYGYTF. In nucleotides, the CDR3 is TGCGCCAGCAGCTTGGCCTCACAGCAATATGGCTACACCTTC.

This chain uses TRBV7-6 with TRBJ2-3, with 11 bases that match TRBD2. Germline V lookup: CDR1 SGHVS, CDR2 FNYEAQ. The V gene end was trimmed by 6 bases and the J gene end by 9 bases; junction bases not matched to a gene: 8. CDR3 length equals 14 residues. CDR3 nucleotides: TGTGCCAGCAGAGTTAGCGGGGGGGCCGGAACGCAGTATTTT. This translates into CASRVSGGAGTQYF.

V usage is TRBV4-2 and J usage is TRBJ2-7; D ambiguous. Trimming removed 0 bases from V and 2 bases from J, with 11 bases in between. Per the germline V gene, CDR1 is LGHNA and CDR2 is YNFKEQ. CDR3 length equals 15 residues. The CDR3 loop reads CASSQEDSAAYEQYF. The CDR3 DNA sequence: TGTGCCAGCAGCCAAGAAGATTCGGCTGCCTACGAGCAGTACTTC.

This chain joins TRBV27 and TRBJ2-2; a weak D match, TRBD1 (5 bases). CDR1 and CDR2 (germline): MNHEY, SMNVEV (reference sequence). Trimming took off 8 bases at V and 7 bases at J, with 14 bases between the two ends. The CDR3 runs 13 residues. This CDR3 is CASGQGFGGELFF. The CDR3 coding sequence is TGTGCCAGCGGCCAGGGATTTGGCGGGGAGCTGTTTTTT.

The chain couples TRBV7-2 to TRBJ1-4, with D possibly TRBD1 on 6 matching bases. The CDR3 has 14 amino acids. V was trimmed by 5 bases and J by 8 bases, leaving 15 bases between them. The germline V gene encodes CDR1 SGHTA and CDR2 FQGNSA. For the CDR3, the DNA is TGTGCCAGCAGCAGCACGGCCAGGGGAGAAAAACTGTTTTTT. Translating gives CASSSTARGEKLFF. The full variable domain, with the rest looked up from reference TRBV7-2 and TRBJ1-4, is GAGVSQSPSNKVTEKGKDVELRCDPISGHTALYWYRQSLGQGLEFLIYFQGNSAPDKSGLPSDRFSAERTGGSVSTLTIQRTQQEDSAVYLCASSSTARGEKLFFGSGTQLSVL.

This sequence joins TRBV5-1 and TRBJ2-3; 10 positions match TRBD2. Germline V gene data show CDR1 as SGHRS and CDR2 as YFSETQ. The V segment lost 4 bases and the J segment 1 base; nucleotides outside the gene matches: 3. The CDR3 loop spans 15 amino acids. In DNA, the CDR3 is TGCGCCAGCAGCGTGAGCGGGGGGGGCACAGATACGCAGTATTTT. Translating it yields CASSVSGGGTDTQYF.

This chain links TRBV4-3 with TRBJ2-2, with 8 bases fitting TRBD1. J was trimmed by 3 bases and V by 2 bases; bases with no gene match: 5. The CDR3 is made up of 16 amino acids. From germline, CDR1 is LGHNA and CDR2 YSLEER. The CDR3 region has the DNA TGCGCCAGCAGCCAAATATGGACAGGGCACACCGGGGAGCTGTTTTTT. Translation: CASSQIWTGHTGELFF.

The DNA of the CDR3 is TGTGCCAGCAGTTTAGAGGGAGATACGCAGTATTTT. As protein: CASSLEGDTQYF. The gene calls are TRBV12-3 or TRBV12-4 and TRBJ2-3, with D uncertain. This CDR3 contains 12 residues. Trimming removed 1 base at V and 5 bases at J, with 4 bases between.